One sample yielded the 32 T cell receptor beta chains listed below, sequenced in a study of early T cells in non-severe SARS-CoV-2 infection. TCRdb analysed the 5' RACE reads with MiXCR anew, one entry per CDR3 protein. The repertoire holds under 65,000 distinct CDR3 sequences, with roughly 13% as singletons. The material sequenced was whole blood, taken at baseline. These receptors all stem from an adult who was a healthcare worker with PCR-confirmed SARS-CoV-2 infection or an uninfected control (not recorded which).

The chain couples TRBV6-6 to TRBJ2-1, with 10 bases lining up with TRBD2. CDR1 MNHNY and CDR2 SVGAGI come from the germline V gene (reference sequence). J lost 15 bases, V lost 7 bases, and 12 bases had no gene match. The CDR3 is 13 amino acids. Here the CDR3 reads CASNTPTSGFLFF. The CDR3 bases are TGTGCCAGCAATACCCCGACTAGCGGGTTTCTGTTCTTC.

Only a few counts were recorded for this clonotype. J is TRBJ2-5 and V is TRBV6-6; possibly TRBD1 or TRBD2 for D (6 bases each). With 2 bases removed from V and 2 bases from J, the gap between germline ends came to 9 bases. Looked up from germline, CDR1 is MNHNY and CDR2 is SVGAGI (reference sequence). The CDR3 contains 14 residues. DNA of the CDR3: TGTGCCAGCAGTTACGGGGGGCAACAAGAGACCCAGTACTTC. Its translation is CASSYGGQQETQYF.

This chain connects TRBV7-9 to TRBJ2-2; 10 bases match TRBD2. V gave up 2 bases and J gave up 7 bases; unmatched junction bases: 10. Germline lookup yields CDR1 SEHNR and CDR2 FQNEAQ (reference sequence). There are 17 residues in the CDR3. Here the CDR3 DNA reads TGTGCCAGCAGCTTAACCCCTAGCGGGAGAAGTAGCGGGGAGCTGTTTTTT. Translated: CASSLTPSGRSSGELFF.

This chain joins TRBV5-4 and TRBJ2-1, with 8 bases that match TRBD2. Germline lookup yields CDR1 SGHNT and CDR2 YYREEE (reference sequence). The CDR3 covers 16 residues. Trimming removed 3 bases from V and 8 bases from J; junction bases left unmatched: 13. The chain's CDR3 is CASSYGGADTGHEQFF. The CDR3 nucleotides are TGTGCCAGCAGCTACGGGGGGGCCGATACAGGACATGAGCAGTTCTTC.

This clonotype was counted many times. The rearrangement joins TRBV4-2 to TRBJ2-3, with TRBD2 matching 8 bases. The CDR3 contains 15 residues. V shed 1 base, J shed 1 base, and the junction held 1 base outside the gene matches. Germline V gives CDR1 LGHNA, CDR2 YNFKEQ. Written as DNA, the CDR3 is TGTGCCAGCAGCCAAGCGCGGGGGGGCACAGATACGCAGTATTTT. Its translation: CASSQARGGTDTQYF.

The chain couples TRBV20-1 to TRBJ2-5; TRBD2 matches at 12 bases. The V segment lost 0 bases and the J segment 1 base; nucleotides outside the gene matches: 15. This CDR3 comprises 20 residues. Looked up from germline, CDR1 is DFQATT and CDR2 is SNEGSKA (reference sequence). This CDR3 is CSARDRGRTSGDLRQETQYF. The DNA of the CDR3 is TGCAGTGCTAGAGACCGCGGGCGGACTAGCGGGGACCTGCGCCAAGAGACCCAGTACTTC.

The chain carries TRBV4-1 and TRBJ1-1, with TRBD1 matching over 7 bases. The CDR3 totals 16 residues. Germline-derived CDR1 and CDR2 are MGHRA and YSYEKL. With V trimmed by 4 bases and J by 0 bases, 8 bases remained unmatched. The CDR3 here is CASSPQEQGMNTEAFF. The CDR3 DNA reads TGCGCCAGCAGCCCCCAGGAACAGGGGATGAACACTGAAGCTTTCTTT.

This clonotype occurred many times. The chain has TRBV20-1 and TRBJ1-1; D may be TRBD1 (6 bases). The CDR3 sequence is 13 residues long. Germline CDR1 is DFQATT and CDR2 is SNEGSKA (reference sequence). With 3 bases removed from V and 0 bases from J, the gap between germline ends came to 8 bases. The CDR3 sequence: CSASGDMNTEAFF. As DNA, the CDR3 is TGCAGTGCTAGTGGGGACATGAACACTGAAGCTTTCTTT.

The chain has TRBV28 and TRBJ2-7, with D uncertain. V dropped 2 bases and J dropped 0 bases, with 8 bases sitting between them. Germline V gene sequence: CDR1 MDHEN, CDR2 SYDVKM. The CDR3 length is 14 residues. The CDR3 DNA sequence: TGTGCCAGCAGTTTACTCGGTAACTCCTACGAGCAGTACTTC. It yields the protein CASSLLGNSYEQYF.

Many counts were recorded for this clonotype. This chain joins TRBV7-9 and TRBJ2-1; D is perhaps TRBD2 (6 bases). The CDR3 is 12 residues long. The V end lost 5 bases, the J end lost 8 bases, and 10 bases lay between the germline ends. CDR1 is SEHNR, CDR2 FQNEAQ, per germline (reference sequence). The CDR3 bases are TGTGCCAGCAGCCCGGGCGGGGATGAGCAGTTCTTC. The encoded protein is CASSPGGDEQFF.

This clonotype was seen a single time. The V gene is TRBV6-5, the J gene TRBJ2-7; tentative D call: TRBD1 (6 bases). V gave up 2 bases and J gave up 4 bases, with 9 bases separating them. Germline CDR1 MNHEY, CDR2 SVGAGI. The CDR3 extends over 13 amino acids. CDR3 region: CASSYGGRYEQYF. CDR3 nucleotides: TGTGCCAGCAGTTACGGGGGCCGGTACGAGCAGTACTTC.

The chain employs TRBV29-1 and TRBJ2-7, with 8 nucleotides matching TRBD1. Germline V gives CDR1 SQVTM, CDR2 ANQGSEA. This CDR3 contains 13 residues. V lost 4 bases, J lost 5 bases, and 7 bases stayed unmatched. CDR3 sequence (DNA): TGCAGCGTTGTCGGACAGGGTGGGGACGAGCAGTACTTC. Translation: CSVVGQGGDEQYF.

This clonotype was seen a few times. The J gene is TRBJ2-2, the V gene TRBV7-8; no clear D gene. The ends were cut back, 5 bases at V and 4 bases at J, with 14 bases in the middle. Germline V gene lookup returns CDR1 SGHVS and CDR2 FQNEAQ. There are 15 residues in the CDR3. CDR3 DNA: TGTGCCAGCAGCCAAGGTCGGGCGATCACCGGGGAGCTGTTTTTT. This gives the protein CASSQGRAITGELFF.

The table lists this clonotype with many counts. For the CDR3, the DNA is TGTGCCAGCAGTCTACTCAAAACAGGGGCACTCTCCTACAATGAGCAGTTCTTC. The encoded protein is CASSLLKTGALSYNEQFF. The V call is TRBV27, the J call TRBJ2-1; 7 nucleotides line up with TRBD1. Trimming at V came to 5 bases and at J to 0 bases, leaving 13 bases not matched to a gene. The length of the CDR3 is 18 residues. CDR1 and CDR2 (germline): MNHEY, SMNVEV (reference sequence).

Ten or more counts support this clonotype. This chain joins TRBV6-6 and TRBJ1-4; possibly TRBD1 for D (5 bases). This CDR3 contains 14 residues. CDR1 is MNHNY, CDR2 SVGAGI, per germline (reference sequence). Trimming removed 5 bases from V and 4 bases from J, with 11 bases in between. The CDR3: CASSADSLNEKLFF. DNA for the CDR3: TGTGCCAGCAGTGCCGACAGCCTTAATGAAAAACTGTTTTTT.

The CDR3 region has the DNA TGTGCCAGCAGCCCTAGACAGGGGCCCTCCTACGAGCAGTACTTC. Its translation: CASSPRQGPSYEQYF. The chain combines TRBV28 with TRBJ2-7; 8 bases fit TRBD1. This CDR3 contains 15 residues. V shed 6 bases and J 0 bases; nucleotides not matched to a gene: 7. Germline V gene lookup returns CDR1 MDHEN and CDR2 SYDVKM.

This clonotype has just a few counts. CDR3 protein: CASSPQDSPYGYTF. The CDR3 nucleotides read TGTGCCAGCTCACCACAGGACAGTCCCTATGGCTACACCTTC. The chain combines TRBV18 with TRBJ1-2, with D possibly being TRBD1 (6 bases). The CDR3 consists of 14 residues. V lost 1 base, J lost 4 bases, and 10 bases lay in between. Germline V gene sequence: CDR1 KGHSH, CDR2 LQKENI. Together with reference TRBV18 and TRBJ1-2, the CDR3 gives the full variable domain: NAGVMQNPRHLVRRRGQEARLRCSPMKGHSHVYWYRQLPEEGLKFMVYLQKENIIDESGMPKERFSAEFPKEGPSILRIQQVVRGDSAAYFCASSPQDSPYGYTFGSGTRLTVV.

This clonotype occurred many times. This chain links TRBV7-3 with TRBJ2-7, with 8 bases fitting TRBD2. V gave up 4 bases and J gave up 2 bases; unmatched junction bases: 7. Germline assignment: CDR1 SGHTA and CDR2 FQGTGA. The CDR3 totals 15 residues. As DNA, the CDR3 is TGTGCCAGCAGCTCCCGGGGGGGCGCAGCCTACGAGCAGTACTTC. As protein: CASSSRGGAAYEQYF.

The chain links TRBV29-1 to TRBJ1-2; the match to TRBD1 covers 7 bases. The CDR3 is 11 amino acids. Germline values: CDR1 SQVTM, CDR2 ANQGSEA. Unmatched junction bases numbered 4, after V lost 7 bases and J lost 5 bases. The chain's CDR3 is CSGGTEYGYTF. The CDR3 bases are TGCAGCGGCGGGACAGAGTATGGCTACACCTTC.

This clonotype was observed a few times. The chain links TRBV19 to TRBJ2-7, with TRBD1 identical over 8 bases. The germline CDR1 and CDR2 sequences are LNHDA and SQIVND (reference sequence). V lost 5 bases, J lost 3 bases, and 6 bases stayed unmatched. This CDR3 has 14 residues. In DNA form, the CDR3 reads TGTGCCAGTAGTTATGGACAGGGAGGCTACGAGCAGTACTTC. Encoded protein: CASSYGQGGYEQYF.

This clonotype was seen only a few times. As DNA, the CDR3 is TGTGCCAGCAGCTTCGGGACAGCCTACGAGCAGTACTTC. Protein: CASSFGTAYEQYF. The chain has TRBV7-2 and TRBJ2-7; 7 nucleotides align to TRBD1. Germline values: CDR1 SGHTA, CDR2 FQGNSA. This CDR3 contains 13 residues. J gave up 2 bases and V 3 bases, and 1 base lay outside the gene matches.

V usage is TRBV30 and J usage is TRBJ2-5; TRBD1 matches at 7 bases. V gave up 2 bases and J gave up 1 base; unmatched junction bases: 1. The V gene's germline CDR1 is GTSNPN and CDR2 SVGIG (reference sequence). The CDR3 runs to 13 residues. The CDR3 here is CAWSWDSQETQYF. The CDR3 DNA reads TGTGCCTGGAGTTGGGACAGCCAAGAGACCCAGTACTTC.

This clonotype came up many times. The genes are TRBV4-1 and TRBJ1-5; the D is unclear. V was clipped by 0 bases and J by 4 bases, with 4 bases between them. The CDR3 length is 13 residues. Germline CDR1 reads MGHRA; CDR2 reads YSYEKL. CDR3 residues: CASSQDPNQPQHF. CDR3 coding DNA: TGCGCCAGCAGCCAAGACCCGAATCAGCCCCAGCATTTT.

The V call is TRBV5-1, the J call TRBJ2-3, with 7 nucleotides matching TRBD2. V lost 2 bases to trimming and J lost 2 bases; unmatched junction nucleotides: 8. The CDR3 length is 16 residues. Germline V lookup: CDR1 SGHRS, CDR2 YFSETQ. CDR3 DNA sequence: TGCGCCAGCAGCTTATACGGGGGGTCTATCACAGATACGCAGTATTTT. Translated: CASSLYGGSITDTQYF.

This clonotype was counted between two and nine times. The rearrangement uses TRBV7-2 and TRBJ2-3; D is undetermined. The V and J ends lost 1 base and 0 bases respectively, with 8 bases between them. The germline V gene has CDR1 SGHTA and CDR2 FQGNSA. This CDR3 spans 15 amino acids. The CDR3 sequence is CASSLVAISTDTQYF. The CDR3 coding sequence is TGTGCCAGCAGCTTAGTAGCTATCAGCACAGATACGCAGTATTTT.

This chain joins TRBV7-2 and TRBJ1-3; 7 bases line up with TRBD1. With V trimmed by 5 bases and J by 4 bases, 8 bases remained unmatched. This CDR3 has 15 residues. From germline, CDR1 is SGHTA and CDR2 FQGNSA. The CDR3 is CASSLLTGNGNTIYF. In DNA form, the CDR3 reads TGTGCCAGCAGCCTGCTGACAGGGAACGGAAACACCATATATTTT. The full variable domain, rest sourced from reference TRBV7-2 and TRBJ1-3, is GAGVSQSPSNKVTEKGKDVELRCDPISGHTALYWYRQSLGQGLEFLIYFQGNSAPDKSGLPSDRFSAERTGGSVSTLTIQRTQQEDSAVYLCASSLLTGNGNTIYFGEGSWLTVV.

This clonotype was picked up many times. The genes are TRBV10-2 and TRBJ1-1; D perhaps matches TRBD1 (5 bases). Germline loops: CDR1 WSHSY, CDR2 SAAADI. CDR3 length: 14 amino acids. The V gene lost 0 bases and the J gene lost 6 bases, with 11 bases spanning the gap. The CDR3 loop reads CASSESLGRPEAFF. The CDR3 DNA is TGCGCCAGCAGTGAGTCTTTGGGGCGGCCTGAAGCTTTCTTT.

This clonotype was seen a handful of times. The chain carries TRBV18 and TRBJ2-1; no clear D. With 5 bases removed from V and 5 bases from J, the gap between germline ends came to 7 bases. The CDR3 contains 12 residues. Germline CDR1 KGHSH, CDR2 LQKENI. CDR3 nucleotides: TGTGCCAGCTCATCCCTAAACAATGAGCAGTTCTTC. Amino acid sequence: CASSSLNNEQFF.

A note on this clonotype: The conserved phenylalanine or tryptophan normally closing the CDR3 is absent here, so this likely arose from a read error. This chain connects TRBV4-1 to TRBJ1-2, with D tentatively TRBD1 (6 bases). CDR3 length: 16 amino acids. The germline V gene encodes CDR1 MGHRA and CDR2 YSYEKL. V lost 0 bases, J lost 0 bases, and 11 bases lay in between. CDR3 coding DNA: TGCGCCAGCAGCCAAGAGACAGGAATAGCTAACTATGGCTACACCTTA. Its translation is CASSQETGIANYGYTL.

V and J are TRBV7-9 and TRBJ1-1; D unclear. Germline CDR1 SEHNR, CDR2 FQNEAQ (reference sequence). The CDR3 has 13 amino acids. Trimming cost V 0 bases and J 5 bases, with 7 bases left between them. The DNA for the CDR3 is TGTGCCAGCAGCTTAGCGGAACAGACTGAAGCTTTCTTT. It yields the protein CASSLAEQTEAFF.

This clonotype was found a few times. CDR3 protein: CASSEYGIQYNEQFF. Here the CDR3 DNA reads TGTGCCAGCAGTGAGTACGGGATTCAATACAATGAGCAGTTCTTC. The chain combines TRBV6-1 with TRBJ2-1; TRBD2 is a possible D gene (5 bases). V dropped 3 bases and J dropped 4 bases, with 13 bases sitting between them. Germline V CDR1 and CDR2: MNHNS, SASEGT. The CDR3 is made up of 15 amino acids.

This clonotype appeared many times. For the CDR3, the DNA is TGTGCCACGCAGGGGGCGTGGGAGCAGTACTTC. Protein sequence: CATQGAWEQYF. The J gene is TRBJ2-7, the V gene TRBV6-1; 8 bases match TRBD1. There are 11 residues in the CDR3. Germline-derived CDR1 and CDR2 are MNHNS and SASEGT. V dropped 10 bases and J dropped 7; count of bases not matched to a gene: 6.